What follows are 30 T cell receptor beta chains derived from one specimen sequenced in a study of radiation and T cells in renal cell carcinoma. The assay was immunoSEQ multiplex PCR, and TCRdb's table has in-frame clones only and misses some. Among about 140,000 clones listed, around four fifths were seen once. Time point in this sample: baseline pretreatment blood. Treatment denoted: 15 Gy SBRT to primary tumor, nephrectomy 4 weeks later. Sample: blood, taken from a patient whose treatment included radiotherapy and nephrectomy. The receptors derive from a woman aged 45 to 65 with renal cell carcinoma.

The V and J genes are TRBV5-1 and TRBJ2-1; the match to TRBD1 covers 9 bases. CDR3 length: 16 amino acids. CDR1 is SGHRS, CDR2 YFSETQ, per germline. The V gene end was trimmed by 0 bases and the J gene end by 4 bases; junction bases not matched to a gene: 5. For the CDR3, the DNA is TGCGCCAGCAGCTTGGGGGGACAGGGTGGATACAATGAGCAGTTCTTC. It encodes CASSLGGQGGYNEQFF.

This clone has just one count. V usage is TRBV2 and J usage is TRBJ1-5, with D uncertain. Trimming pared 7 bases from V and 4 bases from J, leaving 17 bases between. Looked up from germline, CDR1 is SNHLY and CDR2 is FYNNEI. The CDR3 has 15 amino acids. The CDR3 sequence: CASTPLRTENQPQHF. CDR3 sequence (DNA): TGTGCCAGCACCCCCCTACGAACGGAGAATCAGCCCCAGCATTTT.

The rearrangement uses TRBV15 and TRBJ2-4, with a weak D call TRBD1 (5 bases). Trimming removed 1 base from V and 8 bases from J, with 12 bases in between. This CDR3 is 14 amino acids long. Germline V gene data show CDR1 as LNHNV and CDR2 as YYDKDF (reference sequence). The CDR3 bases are TGTGCCACCAGCAGAGGTCCAGGGCCGGACATTCAGTACTTC. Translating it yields CATSRGPGPDIQYF. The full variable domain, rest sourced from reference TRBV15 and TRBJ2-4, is DAMVIQNPRYQVTQFGKPVTLSCSQTLNHNVMYWYQQKSSQAPKLLFHYYDKDFNNEADTPDNFQSRRPNTSFCFLDIRSPGLGDTAMYLCATSRGPGPDIQYFGAGTRLSVL.

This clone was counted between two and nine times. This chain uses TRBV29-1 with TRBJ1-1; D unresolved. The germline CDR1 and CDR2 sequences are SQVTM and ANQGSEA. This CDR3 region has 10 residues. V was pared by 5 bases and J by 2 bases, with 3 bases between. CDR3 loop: CSVSNTEAFF. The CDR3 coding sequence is TGCAGCGTTAGTAACACTGAAGCTTTCTTT.

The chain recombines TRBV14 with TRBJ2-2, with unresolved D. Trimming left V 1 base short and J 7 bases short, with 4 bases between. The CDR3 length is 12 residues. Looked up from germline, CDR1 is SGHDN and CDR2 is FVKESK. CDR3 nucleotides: TGTGCCAGCAGCCAAGTAGTCGGGGAGCTGTTTTTT. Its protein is CASSQVVGELFF. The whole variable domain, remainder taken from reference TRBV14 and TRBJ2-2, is EAGVTQFPSHSVIEKGQTVTLRCDPISGHDNLYWYRRVMGKEIKFLLHFVKESKQDESGMPNNRFLAERTGGTYSTLKVQPAELEDSGVYFCASSQVVGELFFGEGSRLTVL.

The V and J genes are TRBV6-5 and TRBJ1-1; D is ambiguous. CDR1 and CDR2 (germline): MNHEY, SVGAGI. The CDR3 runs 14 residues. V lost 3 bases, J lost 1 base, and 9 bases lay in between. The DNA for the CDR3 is TGTGCCAGCAGTTATGGATCGAGGAACACTGAAGCTTTCTTT. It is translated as CASSYGSRNTEAFF.

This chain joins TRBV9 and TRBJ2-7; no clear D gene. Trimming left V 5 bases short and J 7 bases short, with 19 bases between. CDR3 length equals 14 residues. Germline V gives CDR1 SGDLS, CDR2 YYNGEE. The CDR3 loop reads CASSSDALKAEQYF. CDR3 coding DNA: TGTGCCAGCAGTTCGGACGCTTTAAAAGCGGAGCAGTACTTC.

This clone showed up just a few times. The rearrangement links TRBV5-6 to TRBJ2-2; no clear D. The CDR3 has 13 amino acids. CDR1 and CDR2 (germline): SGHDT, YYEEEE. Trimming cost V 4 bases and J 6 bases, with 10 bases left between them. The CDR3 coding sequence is TGTGCCAGCAGCCCATCGCTCCCCGGGGAGCTGTTTTTT. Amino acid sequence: CASSPSLPGELFF.

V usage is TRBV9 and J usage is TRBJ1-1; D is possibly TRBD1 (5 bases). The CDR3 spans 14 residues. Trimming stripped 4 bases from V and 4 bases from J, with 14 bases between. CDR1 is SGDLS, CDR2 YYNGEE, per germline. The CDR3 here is CASSPGGGGTEAFF. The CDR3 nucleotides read TGTGCCAGCAGCCCCGGGGGGGGAGGCACTGAAGCTTTCTTT.

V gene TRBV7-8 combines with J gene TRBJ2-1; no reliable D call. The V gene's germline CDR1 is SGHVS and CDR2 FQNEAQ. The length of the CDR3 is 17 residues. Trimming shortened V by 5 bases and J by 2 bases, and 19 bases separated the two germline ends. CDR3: CASSGEPRPSAYNEQFF. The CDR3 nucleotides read TGTGCCAGCAGCGGTGAACCCCGGCCTTCGGCCTACAATGAGCAGTTCTTC. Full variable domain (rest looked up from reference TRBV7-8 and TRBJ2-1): GAGVSQSPRYKVAKRGQDVALRCDPISGHVSLFWYQQALGQGPEFLTYFQNEAQLDKSGLPSDRFFAERPEGSVSTLKIQRTQQEDSAVYLCASSGEPRPSAYNEQFFGPGTRLTVL.

The CDR3 spells CASSEQGLEKLFF. The CDR3 DNA is TGTGCCAGCAGTGAACAGGGCCTTGAAAAACTGTTTTTT. This sequence joins TRBV2 and TRBJ1-4; D might be TRBD1 (5 bases). Germline lookup yields CDR1 SNHLY and CDR2 FYNNEI. The CDR3 loop spans 13 amino acids. Trimming took off 2 bases at V and 7 bases at J, with 8 bases between the two ends.

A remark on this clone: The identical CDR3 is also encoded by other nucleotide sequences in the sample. As DNA, the CDR3 is TGCGCCAGCAGCTTGGTTCAGGGTACGTACGAGCAGTACTTC. Residues: CASSLVQGTYEQYF. The chain links TRBV5-1 to TRBJ2-7; the D gene is possibly TRBD1 (5 bases). Germline CDR1 reads SGHRS; CDR2 reads YFSETQ. The CDR3 is made up of 14 amino acids. V was cut by 0 bases and J by 4 bases, with 11 bases left in between.

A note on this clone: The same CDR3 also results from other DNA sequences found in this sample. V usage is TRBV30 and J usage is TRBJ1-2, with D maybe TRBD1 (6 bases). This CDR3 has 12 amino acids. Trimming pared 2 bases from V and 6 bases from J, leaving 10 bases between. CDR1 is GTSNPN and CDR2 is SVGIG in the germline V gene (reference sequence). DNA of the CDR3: TGTGCCTGGAGTTACAGGGACGATGGCTACACCTTC. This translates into CAWSYRDDGYTF. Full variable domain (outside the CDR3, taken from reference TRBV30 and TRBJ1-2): SQTIHQWPATLVQPVGSPLSLECTVEGTSNPNLYWYRQAAGRGLQLLFYSVGIGQISSEVPQNLSASRPQDRQFILSSKKLLLSDSGFYLCAWSYRDDGYTFGSGTRLTVV.

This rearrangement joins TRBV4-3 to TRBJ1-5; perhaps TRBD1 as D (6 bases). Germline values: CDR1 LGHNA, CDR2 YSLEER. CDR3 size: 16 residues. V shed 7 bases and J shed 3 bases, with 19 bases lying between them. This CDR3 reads CASKPSITGNNQPQHF. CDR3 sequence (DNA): TGCGCCAGCAAACCAAGTATAACAGGGAACAATCAGCCCCAGCATTTT.

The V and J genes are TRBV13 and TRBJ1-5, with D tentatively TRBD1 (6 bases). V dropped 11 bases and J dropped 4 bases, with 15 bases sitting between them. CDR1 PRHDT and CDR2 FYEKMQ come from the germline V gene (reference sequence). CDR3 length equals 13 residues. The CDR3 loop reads CASSRDKNQPQHF. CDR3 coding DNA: TGTGCCTCCTCTCGGGACAAAAATCAGCCCCAGCATTTT.

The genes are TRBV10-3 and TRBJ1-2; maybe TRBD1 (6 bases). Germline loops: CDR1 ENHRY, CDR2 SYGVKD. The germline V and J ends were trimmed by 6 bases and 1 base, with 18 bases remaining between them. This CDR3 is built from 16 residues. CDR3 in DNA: TGTGCCATCAGCTCCTCCGGGACAACGATTAACTATGGCTACACCTTC. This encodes CAISSSGTTINYGYTF.

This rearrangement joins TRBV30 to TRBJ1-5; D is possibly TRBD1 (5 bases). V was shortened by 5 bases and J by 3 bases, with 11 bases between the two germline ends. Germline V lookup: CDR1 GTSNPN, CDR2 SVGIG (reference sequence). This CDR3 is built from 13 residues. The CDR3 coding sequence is TGTGCCTGGGGGGCTCGGGACAATCAGCCCCAGCATTTT. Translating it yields CAWGARDNQPQHF.

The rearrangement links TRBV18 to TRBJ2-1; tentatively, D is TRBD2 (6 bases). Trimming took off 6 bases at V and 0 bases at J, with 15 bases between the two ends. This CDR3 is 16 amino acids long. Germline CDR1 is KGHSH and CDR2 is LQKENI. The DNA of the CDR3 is TGTGCCAGCTCCGAGGGACTCCTGAGCTCCTACAATGAGCAGTTCTTC. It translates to CASSEGLLSSYNEQFF.

The CDR3 here is CASSIEGFSRTEAFF. The CDR3 coding sequence is TGTGCCAGTAGTATCGAGGGCTTCTCGCGGACTGAAGCTTTCTTT. The chain has TRBV19 and TRBJ1-1, with no clear D. CDR1 and CDR2 (germline): LNHDA, SQIVND (reference sequence). V lost 3 bases to trimming and J lost 5 bases, with 16 bases between them. This CDR3 has 15 residues.

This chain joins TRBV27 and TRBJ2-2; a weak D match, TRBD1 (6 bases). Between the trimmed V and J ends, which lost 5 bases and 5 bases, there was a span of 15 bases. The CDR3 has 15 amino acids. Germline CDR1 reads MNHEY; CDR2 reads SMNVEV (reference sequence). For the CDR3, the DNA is TGTGCCAGCAGTGCATCCAGCCAGGGGACCGGGGAGCTGTTTTTT. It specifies CASSASSQGTGELFF.

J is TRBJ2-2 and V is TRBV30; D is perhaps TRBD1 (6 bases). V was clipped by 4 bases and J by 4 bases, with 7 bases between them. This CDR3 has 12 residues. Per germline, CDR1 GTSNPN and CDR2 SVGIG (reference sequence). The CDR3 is CAWNRVTGELFF. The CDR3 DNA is TGTGCCTGGAACAGGGTCACCGGGGAGCTGTTTTTT.

CDR3 region: CASSFQGGYEQYF. CDR3 in DNA: TGTGCCAGCAGCTTCCAGGGGGGCTACGAGCAGTACTTC. J is TRBJ2-7 and V is TRBV5-5; maybe TRBD1 (7 bases). The CDR3 extends over 13 amino acids. Trimming removed 2 bases from V and 3 bases from J, with 9 bases in between. Germline CDR1 SGHKS, CDR2 YYEKEE (reference sequence).

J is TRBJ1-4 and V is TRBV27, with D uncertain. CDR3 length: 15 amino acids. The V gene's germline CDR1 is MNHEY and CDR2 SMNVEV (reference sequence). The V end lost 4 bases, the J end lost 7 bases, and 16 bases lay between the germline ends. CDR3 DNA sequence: TGTGCCAGCAGTTCAACACGGGGTGTCAGTGAAAAACTGTTTTTT. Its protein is CASSSTRGVSEKLFF.

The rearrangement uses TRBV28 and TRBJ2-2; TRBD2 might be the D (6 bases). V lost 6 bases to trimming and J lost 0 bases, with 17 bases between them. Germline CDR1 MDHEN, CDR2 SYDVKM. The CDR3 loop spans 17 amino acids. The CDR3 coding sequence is TGTGCCAGCAGCCCGGGACTCAACCCGTCGAACACCGGGGAGCTGTTTTTT. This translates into CASSPGLNPSNTGELFF.

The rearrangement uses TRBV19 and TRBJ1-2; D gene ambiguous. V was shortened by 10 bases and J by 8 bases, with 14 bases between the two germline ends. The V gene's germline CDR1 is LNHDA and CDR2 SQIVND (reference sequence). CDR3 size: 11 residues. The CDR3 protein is CAIPHGGGYTF. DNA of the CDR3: TGTGCCATTCCTCACGGTGGAGGCTACACCTTC.

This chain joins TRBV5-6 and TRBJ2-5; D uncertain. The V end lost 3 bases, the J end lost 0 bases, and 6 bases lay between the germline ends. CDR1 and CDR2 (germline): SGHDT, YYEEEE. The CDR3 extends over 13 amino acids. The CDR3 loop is CASSSQNQETQYF. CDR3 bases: TGTGCCAGCAGCTCTCAAAACCAAGAGACCCAGTACTTC.

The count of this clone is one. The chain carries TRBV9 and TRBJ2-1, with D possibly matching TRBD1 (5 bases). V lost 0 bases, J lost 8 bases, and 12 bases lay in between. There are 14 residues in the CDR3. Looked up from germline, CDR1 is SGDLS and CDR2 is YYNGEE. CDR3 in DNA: TGTGCCAGCAGCGTAGCGGTAGGGGTCTATGAGCAGTTCTTC. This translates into CASSVAVGVYEQFF.

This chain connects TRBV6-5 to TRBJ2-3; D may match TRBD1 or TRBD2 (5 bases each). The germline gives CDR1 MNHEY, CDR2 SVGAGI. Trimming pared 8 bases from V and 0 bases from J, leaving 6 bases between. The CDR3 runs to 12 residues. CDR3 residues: CASGGSTDTQYF. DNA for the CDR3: TGTGCCAGCGGGGGTAGCACAGATACGCAGTATTTT.

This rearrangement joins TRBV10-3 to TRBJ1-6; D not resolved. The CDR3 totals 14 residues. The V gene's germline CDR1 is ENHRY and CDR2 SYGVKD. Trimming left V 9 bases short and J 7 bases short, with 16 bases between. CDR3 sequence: CAITFNPGNSPLHF. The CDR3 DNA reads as TGTGCCATAACTTTTAACCCTGGCAATTCACCCCTCCACTTT.

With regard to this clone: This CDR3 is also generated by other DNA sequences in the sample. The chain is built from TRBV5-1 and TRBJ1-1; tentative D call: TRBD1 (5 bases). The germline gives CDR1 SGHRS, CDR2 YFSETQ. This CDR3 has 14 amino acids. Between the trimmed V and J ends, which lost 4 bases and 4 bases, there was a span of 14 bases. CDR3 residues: CASSLPGVGTEAFF. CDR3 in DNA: TGCGCCAGCAGCCTCCCGGGGGTAGGCACTGAAGCTTTCTTT.